This T cell receptor beta chain was identified in a study of Graves' ophthalmopathy and Graves' hyperthyroidism. Study-wide results and limits: Also, most clonotypes expanded in the thyroid above 0.001 frequency appeared in blood. Researchers report that a 13-signature model separated ophthalmopathy from stable hyperthyroidism, posting less than 90% sensitivity and less than 82% specificity.

This clonotype was counted many times. Antigen unknown. TCR beta CDR3 regions were amplified from RNA transcripts. HTBI-primed first-round RT-PCR preceded second-round multiplex PCR. TCRdb reprocessed the multiplex PCR reads with MiXCR, giving one entry per CDR3 protein. This table holds 560,000 or so distinct CDR3 sequences, less than 40% found once. CDR3 length: 14 amino acids. Germline lookup yields CDR1 LNHNV and CDR2 YYDKDF (reference sequence). The germline V and J ends were trimmed by 6 bases and 7 bases, with 16 bases remaining between them. The sample taken for sequencing was peripheral blood or thyroid tissue (not recorded which). The chain is built from TRBV15 and TRBJ1-5; D possibly corresponds to TRBD1 (5 bases). The clonotype originates from an adult man with Graves' hyperthyroidism. The DNA of the CDR3 is TGTGCCACCAGGGGGGGGGGTAGTGGGCAGCCCCAGCATTTT. It codes for CATRGGGSGQPQHF.